A single sample is the source of the 9 T cell receptor beta chains below, sequenced in a study of shared T cell receptors in the human thymus. Method: immunoSEQ multiplex PCR; TCRdb's copy keeps in-frame clones and lacks some. Among roughly 560,000 clones listed, roughly 74% were seen once. These data were also reused for a study on human thymus T cells.

Specimen: thymocytes. These receptor sequences come from a boy under two years old with a congenital heart defect.

The chain joins TRBV7-2 to TRBJ2-5; 12 bases map to TRBD1. Germline CDR1 SGHTA, CDR2 FQGNSA. With 3 bases clipped from V and 5 bases from J, the junction kept 16 bases outside the gene matches. The CDR3 contains 19 residues. CDR3 sequence reads: CASSFGDNRDRGRGETQYF. DNA for the CDR3: TGTGCCAGCAGCTTTGGTGACAACCGGGACAGGGGGCGAGGGGAGACCCAGTACTTC.

The gene calls are TRBV5-6 and TRBJ2-5; a weak D match, TRBD1 (6 bases). V gave up 4 bases and J gave up 0 bases, with 7 bases separating them. The CDR3 extends over 13 amino acids. Germline CDR1 SGHDT, CDR2 YYEEEE. This chain's CDR3 is CASSGDNQETQYF. The CDR3 DNA reads TGTGCCAGCAGCGGGGACAACCAAGAGACCCAGTACTTC.

The genes are TRBV4-3 and TRBJ2-1; maybe TRBD1 (6 bases). Per germline, CDR1 LGHNA and CDR2 YSLEER. Between the trimmed V and J ends, which lost 1 base and 0 bases, there was a span of 13 bases. This CDR3 has 17 amino acids. The CDR3 region has the DNA TGCGCCAGCAGCCAAGTTACAGGGTCCCGCTCCTACAATGAGCAGTTCTTC. This gives the protein CASSQVTGSRSYNEQFF.

The J gene is TRBJ2-1, the V gene TRBV12-5; D is possibly TRBD2 (5 bases). V lost 8 bases and J lost 5, with 22 bases in between. CDR1 and CDR2 from the germline V gene are LGHNT and FRNRAP. CDR3 size: 16 residues. The CDR3 loop reads CASSRAGETRDNEQFF. The CDR3 region has the DNA TGTGCTAGTTCGAGAGCCGGGGAGACCCGAGACAATGAGCAGTTCTTC.

The chain employs TRBV10-3 and TRBJ1-1; TRBD1 matches 8 bases. The CDR3 spans 14 residues. The germline V gene encodes CDR1 ENHRY and CDR2 SYGVKD. V was pared by 4 bases and J by 4 bases, with 5 bases of the junction left unmatched. Here the CDR3 reads CAISAGQGATEAFF. The CDR3 nucleotides read TGTGCCATCAGTGCAGGGCAGGGGGCCACTGAAGCTTTCTTT.

This sequence joins TRBV4-2 and TRBJ2-6; D gene unclear. This CDR3 has 16 residues. The germline V gene has CDR1 LGHNA and CDR2 YNFKEQ. V was shortened by 0 bases and J by 2 bases, with 8 bases between the two germline ends. The CDR3 DNA reads TGTGCCAGCAGCCAAGACCCAGAGGCTGGGGCCAACGTCCTGACTTTC. Its protein is CASSQDPEAGANVLTF.

This clone turned up a few times. This chain links TRBV4-3 with TRBJ1-4; 10 nucleotides agree with TRBD1. V lost 3 bases to trimming and J lost 5 bases; unmatched junction nucleotides: 3. The CDR3 consists of 15 residues. Germline loops: CDR1 LGHNA, CDR2 YSLEER. CDR3 nucleotide sequence: TGCGCCAGCAGCCACTCGACAGGGGGCAATGAAAAACTGTTTTTT. It yields the protein CASSHSTGGNEKLFF.

V usage is TRBV14 and J usage is TRBJ2-5; 16 bases map to TRBD2. Germline CDR1 and CDR2: SGHDN and FVKESK. The length of the CDR3 is 18 residues. The V gene end was trimmed by 2 bases and the J gene end by 4 bases; junction bases not matched to a gene: 7. CDR3: CASSQQGLAGGGGETQYF. DNA of the CDR3: TGTGCCAGCAGCCAACAGGGACTAGCGGGAGGGGGGGGAGAGACCCAGTACTTC.

The chain has TRBV4-2 and TRBJ1-5; D is unclear. The V gene's germline CDR1 is LGHNA and CDR2 YNFKEQ. The CDR3 has 16 amino acids. V lost 0 bases and J lost 0, with 9 bases in between. CDR3: CASSQDMADSNQPQHF. As DNA, the CDR3 is TGTGCCAGCAGCCAAGATATGGCTGATAGCAATCAGCCCCAGCATTTT.